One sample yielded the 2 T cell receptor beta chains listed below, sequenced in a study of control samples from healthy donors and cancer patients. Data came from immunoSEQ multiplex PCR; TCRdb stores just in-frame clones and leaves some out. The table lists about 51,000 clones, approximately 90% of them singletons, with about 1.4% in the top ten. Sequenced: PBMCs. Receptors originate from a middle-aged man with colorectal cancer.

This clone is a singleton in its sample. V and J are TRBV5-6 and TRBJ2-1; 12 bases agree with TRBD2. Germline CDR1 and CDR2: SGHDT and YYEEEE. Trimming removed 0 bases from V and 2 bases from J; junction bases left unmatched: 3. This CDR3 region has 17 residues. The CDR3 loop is CASSLGRTSGAYNEQFF. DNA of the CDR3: TGTGCCAGCAGCTTGGGCCGGACTAGCGGGGCCTACAATGAGCAGTTCTTC.

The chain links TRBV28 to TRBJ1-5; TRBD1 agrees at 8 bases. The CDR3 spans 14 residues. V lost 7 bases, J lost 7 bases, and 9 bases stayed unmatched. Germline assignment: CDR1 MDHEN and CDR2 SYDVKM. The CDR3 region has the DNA TGTGCCAGCATTCCAGGGGGCAGGGACCAGCCCCAGCATTTT. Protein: CASIPGGRDQPQHF.